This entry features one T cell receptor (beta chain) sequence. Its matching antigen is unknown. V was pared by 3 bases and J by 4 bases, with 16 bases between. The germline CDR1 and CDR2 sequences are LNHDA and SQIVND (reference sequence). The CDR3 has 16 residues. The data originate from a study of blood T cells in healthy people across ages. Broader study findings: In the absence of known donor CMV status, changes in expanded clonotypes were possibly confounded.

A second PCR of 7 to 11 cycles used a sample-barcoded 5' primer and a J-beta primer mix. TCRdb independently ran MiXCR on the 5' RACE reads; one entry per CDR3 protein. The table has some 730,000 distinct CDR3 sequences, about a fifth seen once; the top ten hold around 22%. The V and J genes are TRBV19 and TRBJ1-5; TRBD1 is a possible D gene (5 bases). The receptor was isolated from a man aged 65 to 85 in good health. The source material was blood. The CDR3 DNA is TGTGCCAGTAGTATTTCAGGTGATGGGGGAAATCAGCCCCAGCATTTT. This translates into CASSISGDGGNQPQHF.